This T cell receptor beta chain was captured by sequencing in a study of early T cells in non-severe SARS-CoV-2 infection. Study overall: The chains were unpaired, and the sequenced material was bulk RNA from unsorted whole blood. Study observations and caveats: There was a bias toward anti-spike CD8 responses in VDJdb matching, which missed private and CD4 specificities.

There are a few counts of this clonotype. Its specificity is not known. Germline V CDR1 and CDR2: MDHEN, SYDVKM. V gave up 6 bases and J gave up 3 bases; unmatched junction bases: 10. The CDR3 sequence is 15 residues long. Individual cDNA molecules received unique molecular identifiers during library preparation. TCRdb processed the 5' RACE reads anew with MiXCR; each CDR3 protein has one entry. The repertoire consists of 85,000 to 100,000 distinct CDR3 sequences, with 16% occurring once and the leading ten covering approximately 5.1%. V and J are TRBV28 and TRBJ2-7, with 8 bases lining up with TRBD1. This receptor was identified in an adult who was a healthcare worker with PCR-confirmed SARS-CoV-2 infection or an uninfected control (not recorded which). Sequenced material: whole blood, taken at baseline. This CDR3 is CASRSGQGGNYEQYF. The CDR3, as DNA: TGTGCCAGCAGGTCCGGACAGGGCGGCAACTACGAGCAGTACTTC.